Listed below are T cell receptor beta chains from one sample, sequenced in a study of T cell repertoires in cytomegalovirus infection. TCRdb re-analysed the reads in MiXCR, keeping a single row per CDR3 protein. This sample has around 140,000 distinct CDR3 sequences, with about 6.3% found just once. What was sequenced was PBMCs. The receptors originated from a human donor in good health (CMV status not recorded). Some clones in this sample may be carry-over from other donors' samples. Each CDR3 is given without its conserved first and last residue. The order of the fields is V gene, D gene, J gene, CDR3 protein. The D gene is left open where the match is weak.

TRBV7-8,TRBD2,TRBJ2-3,ASSLPRRLAGRTDTQY
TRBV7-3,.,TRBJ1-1,ASSLTPSLDGEAF
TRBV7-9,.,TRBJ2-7,ASSLEGPSRY
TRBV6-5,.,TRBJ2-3,ASSRGATDTQY
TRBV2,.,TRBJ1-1,ASRFKVRNTEAF
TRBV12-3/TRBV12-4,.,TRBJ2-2,ASSLSYPGELF
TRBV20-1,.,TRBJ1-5,SARDSRGQPQH
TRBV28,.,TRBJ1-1,ASTANDEAF
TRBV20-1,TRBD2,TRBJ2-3,SARAEATSGGASLTDTQY
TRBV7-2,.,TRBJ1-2,ASSLAWTDYGYT
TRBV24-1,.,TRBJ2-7,ATSPSGGIFEQY
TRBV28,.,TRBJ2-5,AIRGAIRETQY
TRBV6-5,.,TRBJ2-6,ASSYLTRGRGANVLT
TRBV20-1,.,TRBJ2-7,SAEGVAGSYEQY
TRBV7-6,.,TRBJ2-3,ASSDVGGTDTQY
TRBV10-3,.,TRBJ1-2,AIRDPAAWYGYT
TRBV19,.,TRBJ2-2,ASSISLQNTGELF
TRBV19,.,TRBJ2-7,ASSQNGPFSYEQY
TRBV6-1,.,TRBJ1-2,ASSGTREEVLYGYT
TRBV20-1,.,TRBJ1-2,SAPGAGAKYGYT
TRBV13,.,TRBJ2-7,ASSLYGTRSYEQY
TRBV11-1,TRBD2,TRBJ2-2,ASSFGTSGYTGELF
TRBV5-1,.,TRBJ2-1,ASSMGGGVTYNEQF
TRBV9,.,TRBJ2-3,ASSVDPGLADTQY
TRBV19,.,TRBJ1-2,ASSYRFEGGGYT
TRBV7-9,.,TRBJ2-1,ASSLLVSYNEQF
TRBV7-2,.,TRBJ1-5,ASSLSVRGSNQPQH
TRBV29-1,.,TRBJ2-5,SAGTLQETQY
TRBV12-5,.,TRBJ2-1,ASVGGLSLYDEQF
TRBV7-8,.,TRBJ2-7,ASSPADQRYEQY
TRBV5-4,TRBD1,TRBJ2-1,ASSLEQGAYNEQF
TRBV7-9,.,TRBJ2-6,ASSSLRLTLSGANVLT
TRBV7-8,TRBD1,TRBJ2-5,ASSIPGGAIVETQY
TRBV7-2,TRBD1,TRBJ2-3,ASSLATGVRPDTQY
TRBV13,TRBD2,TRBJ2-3,ASSYLAGGSTDTQY
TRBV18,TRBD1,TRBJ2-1,ASSPAQGGNEQF
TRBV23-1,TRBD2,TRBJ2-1,ASSQSSRTSGGNVTYNEQF
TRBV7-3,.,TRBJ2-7,ASSSQGQPWEEQY
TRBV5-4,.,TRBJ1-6,ASSLLSGGVNNSPLH
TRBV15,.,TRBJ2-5,ATSRGTRETQY
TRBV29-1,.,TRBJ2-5,SVAGAGETQY
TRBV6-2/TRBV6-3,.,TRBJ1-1,ASSYRAKGEAF
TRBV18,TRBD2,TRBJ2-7,ASSLGSGGAYEQY
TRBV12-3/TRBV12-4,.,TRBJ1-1,ASSLVGETNTEAF
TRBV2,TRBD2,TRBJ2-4,ASTVTQPGTSGGAQY
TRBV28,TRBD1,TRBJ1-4,ASRRQGNEKLF
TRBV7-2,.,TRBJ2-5,ASSLVREETQY
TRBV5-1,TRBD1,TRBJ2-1,ASSPLGQGLGNEQF
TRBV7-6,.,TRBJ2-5,ATFQGGQETQY
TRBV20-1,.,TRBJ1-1,SADSPGWMNTEAF
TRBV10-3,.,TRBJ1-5,AISDKGFGSNQPQH